This T cell receptor (beta chain) was profiled in a study of T cell responses to AZD1222 COVID-19 vaccine. Regarding the study as a whole: A mostly white British donor set with more females was recruited, and clonal diversity was possibly underestimated.

Assay used: immunoSEQ multiplex PCR; TCRdb lists only in-frame clones, some missing. This sample has 100,000 to 150,000 clones; roughly nine tenths occur once, and the top ten carry over 1.2%. The V gene lost 6 bases and the J gene lost 3 bases, with 10 bases spanning the gap. The V gene's germline CDR1 is LGHDT and CDR2 YNNKEL (reference sequence). This CDR3 has 13 residues. Points on this clone: No antigen is known for it.

V is TRBV3-1 (or the pseudogene TRBV3-2) and J is TRBJ2-3; D unclear. Sequenced here: peripheral blood, sampled on day 0 of AZD1222 vaccination. This TCR derives from an adult in good health. CDR3 loop: CASSPGQTDTQYF. CDR3 bases: TGTGCCAGCAGTCCCGGCCAGACAGATACGCAGTATTTT.